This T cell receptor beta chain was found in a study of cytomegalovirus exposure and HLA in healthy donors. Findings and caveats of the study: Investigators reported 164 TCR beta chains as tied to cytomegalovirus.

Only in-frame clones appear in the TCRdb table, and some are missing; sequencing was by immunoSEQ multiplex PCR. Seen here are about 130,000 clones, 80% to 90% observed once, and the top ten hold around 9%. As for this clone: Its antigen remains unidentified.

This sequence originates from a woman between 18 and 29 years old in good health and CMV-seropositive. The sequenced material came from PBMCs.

DNA for the CDR3: TGTGCCAGCAGGACAGGGGTCACGACGTCCTACGAGCAGTACTTC. It is translated as CASRTGVTTSYEQYF. The chain joins TRBV2 to TRBJ2-7, with TRBD1 matching over 8 bases. After removal of 6 bases from V and 1 base from J, the junction contained 8 bases not matched to a gene. The CDR3 extends over 15 amino acids. Per the germline V gene, CDR1 is SNHLY and CDR2 is FYNNEI. Full variable domain (missing parts from reference TRBV2 and TRBJ2-7): EPEVTQTPSHQVTQMGQEVILRCVPISNHLYFYWYRQILGQKVEFLVSFYNNEISEKSEIFDDQFSVERPDGSNFTLKIRSTKLEDSAMYFCASRTGVTTSYEQYFGPGTRLTVT.